A selection of T cell receptor beta chains follows, all from one sample in a study of radiation and T cells in renal cell carcinoma. Profiling relied on immunoSEQ multiplex PCR, and the TCRdb table lists in-frame clones only, not all of them. The sample contains 65,000 to 80,000 clones, approximately 86% of which appear only once. Here the sequenced sample was blood, taken from a patient whose treatment included radiotherapy and nephrectomy. The receptor source for this set is a woman in her 50s with renal cell carcinoma. Each CDR3 is given with its conserved first and last residue. The D gene is left open where the match is weak. Some rows mark clone size as missing; the rest say once, few, many or name a class of expanded clone.

d_call j_call v_call clone_size cdr3_nt cdr3_aa
TRBD2 TRBJ2-1 TRBV5-4 . TGTGCCAGCAGCTTCGAGGGCCTAGCGGATGCCCGGTTCTTC CASSFEGLADARFF
. TRBJ2-2 TRBV5-6 . TGTGCCAGCAGCTTGAGTCTGAACACCGGGGAGCTGTTTTTT CASSLSLNTGELFF
. TRBJ1-3 TRBV7-2 . TGTGCCAGCAGCTTAGACTCAAATCCGCGGGGAAACACCATATATTTT CASSLDSNPRGNTIYF
. TRBJ2-7 TRBV7-2 . TGTGCCAGCAGCCAAAGTCCATTACAACAGCAGTACTTC CASSQSPLQQQYF
TRBD1 TRBJ1-5 TRBV5-6 . TGTGCCAGCAGCCTCGGCAGGGGGGAGCCCCAGCATTTT CASSLGRGEPQHF
TRBD2 TRBJ2-1 TRBV7-2 few TGTGCCAGCAGCTTAGGAACTAGCGGGAGGTCTGAGCAGTTCTTC CASSLGTSGRSEQFF
. TRBJ2-7 TRBV6-1 . TGTGCCAGCGGGGCACAGATTAGCTCCTACGAGCAGTACTTC CASGAQISSYEQYF
TRBD2 TRBJ2-1 TRBV15 . TGTGCCACCAGCAGAGATCTGGGGGGGAGGTTCTTC CATSRDLGGRFF
TRBD2 TRBJ2-7 TRBV5-1 . TGCGCCAGCAGCTCCGGGGGGAGGTTTCGGGACGAGCAGTACTTC CASSSGGRFRDEQYF
TRBD1 TRBJ1-5 TRBV10-2 . TGCGCCAGCAGTGAGGACAGGGGCGGCAATCAGCCCCAGCATTTT CASSEDRGGNQPQHF
. TRBJ2-5 TRBV19 . TGTGCCAGTAGTATAGGAAGGGGAAACCAAGAGACCCAGTACTTC CASSIGRGNQETQYF
. TRBJ2-3 TRBV5-1 . TGCGCCAGCAGCCCTGGACTATCCACAGATACGCAGTATTTT CASSPGLSTDTQYF
TRBD1 TRBJ2-1 TRBV6-6 . TGTGCCAGCAGTTATCAGGGGGCGGCCAATGAGCAGTTCTTC CASSYQGAANEQFF
TRBD2 TRBJ2-1 TRBV7-6 once TGTGCCAGCAGCTTATACGGGGGGAGCTCCTACAATGAGCAGTTCTTC CASSLYGGSSYNEQFF
. TRBJ2-1 TRBV6-4 few TGTGCCAGCAGTGAGGAGGGAAAGCAGTTCTTC CASSEEGKQFF
. TRBJ1-2 TRBV4-1 . TGTGCCAGCAGCCCACAGGGAGAGGCTACCTATGGCTACACCTTC CASSPQGEATYGYTF
TRBD2 TRBJ2-3 TRBV4-3 . TGCGCCAGCAGCCAGCGACTAGCGGGTGAAATTACGCAGTATTTT CASSQRLAGEITQYF
. TRBJ1-1 TRBV6-5 . TGTGCCAGCAGTACAAACCAGGGATACACTGAAGCTTTCTTT CASSTNQGYTEAFF
. TRBJ1-1 TRBV18 . TGTGCCAGCTCACCACCCCTGAACACTGAAGCTTTCTTT CASSPPLNTEAFF
TRBD2 TRBJ2-6 TRBV13 . TGTGCCAGCAGCCAGACTAGCGGGAGTTCTGGGGCCAACGTCCTGACTTTC CASSQTSGSSGANVLTF
TRBD1 TRBJ1-5 TRBV2 once TGTGCCAGCAGCGATGGGACAGATCAGCCCCAGCATTTT CASSDGTDQPQHF
. TRBJ1-2 TRBV10-3 . TGTGCCATCAGCGAGGGGAGGGCGGAGCCTAACTATGGCTACACCTTC CAISEGRAEPNYGYTF
TRBD1 TRBJ1-4 TRBV7-9 . TGTGCCAGCAGCCGGGGACAGGGTTATGAAAAACTGTTTTTT CASSRGQGYEKLFF
. TRBJ1-3 TRBV7-2 once TGTGCCAGCAGCTTAGTGGGTAGTGGTGCAAACACCATATATTTT CASSLVGSGANTIYF
. TRBJ2-5 TRBV25-1 . TGTGCCAGCAGTGAAAATGCATTCCAAGAGACCCAGTACTTC CASSENAFQETQYF
TRBD2 TRBJ2-5 TRBV5-4 . TGTGCCAGCAGCTTCCCTGGGAGGGGAGAGACCCAGTACTTC CASSFPGRGETQYF
TRBD2 TRBJ2-1 TRBV5-1 . TGCGCCAGCAGCGATTCTAGCGGGAGGGACGGTGAGCAGTTCTTC CASSDSSGRDGEQFF
. TRBJ2-3 TRBV27 . TGTGCCAGCAGTTGGAAAAACACAGATACGCAGTATTTT CASSWKNTDTQYF
. TRBJ1-5 TRBV18 . TGTGCCAGCTCAAGTGCAGGGGCCGATAGCAATCAGCCCCAGCATTTT CASSSAGADSNQPQHF
TRBD1 TRBJ2-7 TRBV4-2 . TGTGCCAGCAGCCCGCGGACAGGATTGAACTACGAGCAGTACTTC CASSPRTGLNYEQYF
TRBD2 TRBJ2-5 TRBV5-1 . TGCGCCAGCAGCTTGTACGGGGGGACGGGGCAAGAGACCCAGTACTTC CASSLYGGTGQETQYF
. TRBJ1-5 TRBV18 once TGTGCCAGCGGGGAGGGGAGCAATCAGCCCCAGCATTTT CASGEGSNQPQHF
. TRBJ2-2 TRBV2 . TGTGCCAGCGAGATTTCAGGGGTCGCCGGGGAGCTGTTTTTT CASEISGVAGELFF
TRBD2 TRBJ2-5 TRBV6-1 . TGTGGACTAGCGGGAGACGTGGGGGAGACCCAGTACTTC CGLAGDVGETQYF
. TRBJ1-3 TRBV10-3 . TGTGCCATCAGTGAGTCGCTGGAAGCTGGAAACACCATATATTTT CAISESLEAGNTIYF
TRBD1 TRBJ2-1 TRBV11-3 . TGTGCCAGCAGCGAAGTACAGGGGGCAAATGAGCAGTTCTTC CASSEVQGANEQFF
. TRBJ2-3 TRBV5-1 once TGCGCCAGCAGGACGGGCGGTAGCACAGATACGCAGTATTTT CASRTGGSTDTQYF
. TRBJ2-5 TRBV7-2 . TGTGCCAGCAGCTTAGGGACGGGGAATCCGGGAGAGACCCAGTACTTC CASSLGTGNPGETQYF
. TRBJ2-7 TRBV6-5 . TGTGCCAGCACCGACAGCTACGAGCAGTACTTC CASTDSYEQYF
. TRBJ1-1 TRBV2 few TGTGCCAGCAGTCGCTCAGGGTTGGGTGAAGCTTTCTTT CASSRSGLGEAFF
. TRBJ1-1 TRBV28 . TGTGCCAGCAGTCCGAAGGCTTTCTTT CASSPKAFF
. TRBJ2-1 TRBV19 . TGTGCCAGTAGTATAACCGGGGGCCACTACAATGAGCAGTTCTTC CASSITGGHYNEQFF
TRBD1 TRBJ1-6 TRBV27 . TGTGCCAGCAGTTTATCCGACAGGGGTATCTCCTATAATTCACCCCTCCACTTT CASSLSDRGISYNSPLHF
TRBD1 TRBJ2-1 TRBV9 . TGTGCCAGCAGCCCCCAGGGGGCGGGGATCGTGCATGAGCAGTTCTTC CASSPQGAGIVHEQFF
TRBD1 TRBJ2-5 TRBV28 . TGTGCCAGCAGTCTAACAGGGGCCGAGACCCAGTACTTC CASSLTGAETQYF
TRBD2 TRBJ2-1 TRBV5-1 once TGCGCCAGCAGCCTGGGACTAGCGGGCAATGAGCAGTTCTTC CASSLGLAGNEQFF
. TRBJ2-1 TRBV7-3 . TGTGCCAGCGGCAGGGGGGGATCCTACAATGAGCAGTTCTTC CASGRGGSYNEQFF
. TRBJ1-2 TRBV4-3 . TGCGCCAGCAGCCAAGTTCTGGGGGGACGAGGCTACACCTTC CASSQVLGGRGYTF
TRBD2 TRBJ2-4 TRBV7-2 . TGTGCCAGCAGCCCAAAGACTAGCGGGGGAGACATTCAGTACTTC CASSPKTSGGDIQYF
. TRBJ2-1 TRBV6-5 . TGTGCCAGCAGTTTAACCCCATCGGGGGGCCACAATGAGCAGTTCTTC CASSLTPSGGHNEQFF
TRBD2 TRBJ2-7 TRBV19 . TGTGCCAGTAGTCAACGGGAGGGCTACGAGCAGTACTTC CASSQREGYEQYF
. TRBJ2-5 TRBV7-2 . TGTGCCAGCAGGGAAACCGGGACGGTCCAAGAGACCCAGTACTTC CASRETGTVQETQYF
. TRBJ1-4 TRBV7-2 . TGTGCCAGCAGCTTAGCAGCGGGGACTGCAACTAATGAAAAACTGTTTTTT CASSLAAGTATNEKLFF